This TCR beta chain was recovered during a study of blood T cell repertoires in COVID-19. Germline CDR1 and CDR2: SGHRS and YFSETQ. The CDR3 runs 14 residues. Germline trimming cut 0 bases from V and 7 bases from J; bases unmatched to any gene: 6. Measured with immunoSEQ multiplex PCR; TCRdb has only the in-frame clones, and not every one. This table has 400,000 to 500,000 clones, about 88% appearing once. This receptor was obtained from a woman aged 18-29 years who had been exposed to COVID-19. The source material was PBMCs or T cells enriched from blood (not recorded which). The V gene is TRBV5-1, the J gene TRBJ2-5, with 7 bases lining up with TRBD2. CDR3 DNA: TGCGCCAGCAGCTTGGGTGATAGCGGGTTGACCCAGTACTTC. Translating gives CASSLGDSGLTQYF.